This TCR beta chain was captured in a study of blood T cell repertoires in COVID-19. Each participant's cohort was designated according to participant-reported clinical history. Methods used by the authors: Cell counts per sample came from amplifying reference gene primers. Assay: immunoSEQ multiplex PCR; the TCRdb copy retains only in-frame clones and omits some. Clone size and V and J calls were adopted from that table, with D and trimming inferred from the DNA. The table lists about 230,000 clones, 70% to 90% of them singletons. With V trimmed by 0 bases and J by 1 base, 4 bases remained unmatched. CDR1 and CDR2 (germline): LGHNA, YNFKEQ. The CDR3 length is 17 residues.

Sample: PBMCs or T cells enriched from blood (not recorded which). The receptor's source is a young man who had recovered from COVID-19. V gene TRBV4-2 combines with J gene TRBJ1-4; 8 bases align to TRBD1. The chain's CDR3 is CASSQDYDRGTNEKLFF. The CDR3 DNA is TGTGCCAGCAGCCAAGATTACGACAGGGGAACTAATGAAAAACTGTTTTTT.